The 26 T cell receptor beta chains presented below share a single source sample, sequenced in a study of blood T cell repertoires in COVID-19. Here immunoSEQ multiplex PCR was the method, and the copy in TCRdb shows in-frame clones only, minus some. The sample comprises about 140,000 clones, 85% to 90% of which are singletons, and roughly 2.9% rests with the top ten. Sequencing was carried out using peripheral blood. These receptors came from a man aged 55 to 69 with active or convalescent COVID-19.

The genes are TRBV6-5 and TRBJ1-1; 11 nucleotides align to TRBD1. V was clipped by 6 bases and J by 4 bases; unmatched bases: 1. Germline V gives CDR1 MNHEY, CDR2 SVGAGI. CDR3 length equals 13 residues. The CDR3: CASRDRGPTEAFF. CDR3 sequence (DNA): TGTGCCAGCAGGGACAGGGGGCCCACTGAAGCTTTCTTT.

The V and J genes are TRBV27 and TRBJ1-5; 9 bases are shared with TRBD1. Germline V gene lookup returns CDR1 MNHEY and CDR2 SMNVEV (reference sequence). V was clipped by 4 bases and J by 9 bases; unmatched bases: 7. The CDR3 loop spans 14 amino acids. DNA of the CDR3: TGTGCCAGCAGTTCCCGGACAGGGGCCCGGCCCCAGCATTTT. Translated: CASSSRTGARPQHF.

V and J are TRBV7-9 and TRBJ1-1; 10 positions agree with TRBD1. The ends lost 1 base at V and 4 bases at J; junction bases unmatched: 6. Germline V gives CDR1 SEHNR, CDR2 FQNEAQ (reference sequence). The CDR3 extends over 16 amino acids. The CDR3 reads CASSLGTGGFGTEAFF. CDR3 sequence (DNA): TGTGCCAGCAGCTTAGGGACAGGGGGTTTTGGCACTGAAGCTTTCTTT.

The chain links TRBV25-1 to TRBJ2-3; D possibly corresponds to TRBD1 (5 bases). Germline V gene lookup returns CDR1 MGHDK and CDR2 SYGVNS. This CDR3 is 14 amino acids long. Trimming cost V 6 bases and J 2 bases, with 12 bases left between them. The DNA of the CDR3 is TGTGCCAGCAGGATCAACAGGCCCACAGATACGCAGTATTTT. Protein: CASRINRPTDTQYF.

J is TRBJ1-2 and V is TRBV28; a possible D gene is TRBD1 (6 bases). V lost 7 bases, J lost 5 bases, and 14 bases lay in between. CDR3 length equals 13 residues. In germline, CDR1 is MDHEN, CDR2 SYDVKM. The CDR3 here is CASTLGALYGYTF. For the CDR3, the DNA is TGTGCCAGCACCCTGGGGGCTCTATATGGCTACACCTTC.

This chain joins TRBV4-1 and TRBJ2-5; 7 positions match TRBD1. The CDR3 loop spans 15 amino acids. Germline CDR1 is MGHRA and CDR2 is YSYEKL. V was clipped by 6 bases and J by 5 bases; unmatched bases: 12. This CDR3 reads CASRTQQGMWETQYF. CDR3 nucleotide sequence: TGCGCCAGCAGGACACAACAGGGGATGTGGGAGACCCAGTACTTC.

The chain joins TRBV3-1 (or the pseudogene TRBV3-2) to TRBJ2-5, with 8 positions matching TRBD2. The length of the CDR3 is 14 residues. CDR1 LGHDT and CDR2 YNNKEL come from the germline V gene (reference sequence). The ends lost 5 bases at V and 5 bases at J; junction bases unmatched: 7. The CDR3 bases are TGTGCCAGCAGCACCGGGGGGGTTTTGGAGACCCAGTACTTC. This codes for CASSTGGVLETQYF.

The chain joins TRBV27 to TRBJ2-3; 8 positions match TRBD2. V was clipped by 6 bases and J by 1 base; unmatched bases: 3. This CDR3 is 14 amino acids long. CDR1 is MNHEY and CDR2 is SMNVEV in the germline V gene (reference sequence). The CDR3 sequence: CASRQRGRTDTQYF. CDR3 bases: TGTGCCAGCAGACAGCGGGGGCGCACAGATACGCAGTATTTT.

This clone came up once. This chain connects TRBV11-2 to TRBJ2-1; 9 nucleotides align to TRBD2. The germline V gene has CDR1 SGHAT and CDR2 FQNNGV. The CDR3 runs to 15 residues. Unmatched junction bases numbered 1, after V lost 4 bases and J lost 0 bases. CDR3 amino acids: CASSYSGGSYNEQFF. Here the CDR3 DNA reads TGTGCCAGCAGCTATAGCGGGGGCTCCTACAATGAGCAGTTCTTC.

This rearrangement joins TRBV27 to TRBJ1-5, with 9 bases matching TRBD1. The CDR3 has 16 residues. The ends lost 5 bases at V and 3 bases at J; junction bases unmatched: 8. Germline values: CDR1 MNHEY, CDR2 SMNVEV (reference sequence). CDR3 amino acids: CASSVGQGTVNQPQHF. The CDR3 nucleotides are TGTGCCAGCAGTGTGGGACAGGGTACAGTCAATCAGCCCCAGCATTTT.

CDR3 coding DNA: TGTGCCAGTGCTTGGGACAGGGGCTCCTACAATGAGCAGTTCTTC. Translated, it gives CASAWDRGSYNEQFF. This chain joins TRBV19 and TRBJ2-1, with 10 nucleotides matching TRBD1. The germline CDR1 and CDR2 sequences are LNHDA and SQIVND (reference sequence). The CDR3 runs 15 residues. The J segment lost 0 bases and the V segment lost 8 bases, leaving 4 bases of the junction unmatched.

In this sample, this clone turned up once. This chain links TRBV3-1 (or the pseudogene TRBV3-2) with TRBJ1-2; a possible D gene is TRBD1 (6 bases). The germline CDR1 and CDR2 sequences are LGHDT and YNNKEL (reference sequence). This CDR3 contains 16 residues. Trimming shortened V by 4 bases and J by 4 bases, and 19 bases separated the two germline ends. The CDR3 region has the DNA TGTGCCAGCAGCCTCCTAGGGGGGGCCTTGACCTATGGCTACACCTTC. It codes for CASSLLGGALTYGYTF.

CDR3 sequence reads: CASSGSGDRSYGYTF. DNA for the CDR3: TGTGCCAGCAGTGGGAGCGGAGACAGGAGTTATGGCTACACCTTC. The chain employs TRBV25-1 and TRBJ1-2; possibly TRBD1 for D (6 bases). Trimming removed 4 bases at V and 5 bases at J, with 17 bases between. The CDR3 extends over 15 amino acids. Germline values: CDR1 MGHDK, CDR2 SYGVNS.

The chain carries TRBV2 and TRBJ2-7; 7 positions agree with TRBD2. The CDR3 has 13 residues. Germline V gene lookup returns CDR1 SNHLY and CDR2 FYNNEI. The J segment lost 2 bases and the V segment lost 6 bases, leaving 4 bases of the junction unmatched. Here the CDR3 reads CASRRGDPYEQYF. The CDR3 DNA reads as TGTGCCAGCAGACGGGGGGACCCCTACGAGCAGTACTTC.

This clone was seen more than once but under ten times. The gene calls are TRBV4-1 and TRBJ1-5; possibly TRBD1 for D (5 bases). This CDR3 contains 15 residues. The germline V gene encodes CDR1 MGHRA and CDR2 YSYEKL. V was shortened by 0 bases and J by 6 bases, with 12 bases between the two germline ends. The CDR3: CASSQEGGGGQPQHF. CDR3 sequence (DNA): TGCGCCAGCAGCCAAGAAGGCGGGGGTGGTCAGCCCCAGCATTTT.

V gene TRBV27 combines with J gene TRBJ2-1, with D unclear. The V and J ends lost 4 bases and 0 bases respectively, with 16 bases between them. This CDR3 has 17 residues. Germline V lookup: CDR1 MNHEY, CDR2 SMNVEV (reference sequence). CDR3 DNA: TGTGCCAGCAGTTCCCCGAGCTCCGCGAGCTCCTACAATGAGCAGTTCTTC. Amino acid sequence: CASSSPSSASSYNEQFF.

This clone was detected only once. This chain uses TRBV19 with TRBJ1-4, with a weak D call TRBD1 (5 bases). The V end was cut by 4 bases, the J end by 8 bases, with 11 bases between. The germline gives CDR1 LNHDA, CDR2 SQIVND (reference sequence). The CDR3 has 13 amino acids. The CDR3 bases are TGTGCCAGTAGTACCCGACAGTGGGAAAAACTGTTTTTT. Translated, it gives CASSTRQWEKLFF.

This rearrangement joins TRBV28 to TRBJ2-7; 8 bases line up with TRBD1. This CDR3 is built from 14 residues. Trimming cost V 4 bases and J 7 bases; bases outside gene matches: 9. The germline gives CDR1 MDHEN, CDR2 SYDVKM. CDR3 loop: CASSSDRGSREQYF. The CDR3 DNA follows: TGTGCCAGCAGTTCAGACAGGGGTAGCCGAGAGCAGTACTTC. The variable domain in full, completed from reference TRBV28 and TRBJ2-7, reads DVKVTQSSRYLVKRTGEKVFLECVQDMDHENMFWYRQDPGLGLRLIYFSYDVKMKEKGDIPEGYSVSREKKERFSLILESASTNQTSMYLCASSSDRGSREQYFGPGTRLTVT.

The V call is TRBV3-1 (or the pseudogene TRBV3-2), the J call TRBJ2-2, with a tentative D call TRBD2 (6 bases). The ends were cut back, 5 bases at V and 1 base at J, with 8 bases in the middle. This CDR3 comprises 14 residues. Germline V gene lookup returns CDR1 LGHDT and CDR2 YNNKEL (reference sequence). CDR3 DNA: TGTGCCAGCAGCGGGACTCTGAACACCGGGGAGCTGTTTTTT. Translation: CASSGTLNTGELFF.

Only a few counts were recorded for this clone. The V gene is TRBV6-2 or TRBV6-3, the J gene TRBJ1-4, with TRBD1 as a possible D gene (5 bases). V was trimmed by 6 bases and J by 4 bases, leaving 15 bases between them. Germline values: CDR1 MNHEY, CDR2 SVGEGT. The CDR3 has 15 amino acids. The CDR3 region is CASSPRQSVNEKLFF. The CDR3 nucleotides read TGTGCCAGCAGCCCACGACAGTCGGTTAATGAAAAACTGTTTTTT.

This clone has a single count. V is TRBV29-1 and J is TRBJ1-6, with D uncertain. The germline gives CDR1 SQVTM, CDR2 ANQGSEA. V lost 4 bases and J lost 5, with 9 bases in between. The CDR3 is 13 residues long. CDR3 sequence reads: CSVANGNNSPLHF. CDR3 in DNA: TGCAGCGTTGCGAACGGTAATAATTCACCCCTCCACTTT.

The J gene is TRBJ2-2, the V gene TRBV19; 7 bases are shared with TRBD1. Germline CDR1 LNHDA, CDR2 SQIVND (reference sequence). After removal of 4 bases from V and 1 base from J, the junction contained 3 bases not matched to a gene. This CDR3 contains 15 residues. The DNA of the CDR3 is TGTGCCAGTAGTAGGGACAGACTGAACACCGGGGAGCTGTTTTTT. It codes for CASSRDRLNTGELFF. Drawing the rest from reference TRBV19 and TRBJ2-2, the complete variable domain is DGGITQSPKYLFRKEGQNVTLSCEQNLNHDAMYWYRQDPGQGLRLIYYSQIVNDFQKGDIAEGYSVSREKKESFPLTVTSAQKNPTAFYLCASSRDRLNTGELFFGEGSRLTVL.

This chain connects TRBV6-9 to TRBJ2-7, with 10 nucleotides matching TRBD1. This CDR3 is built from 16 residues. J was trimmed by 7 bases and V by 5 bases; bases with no gene match: 14. Per germline, CDR1 MNHGY and CDR2 SVAAGI. The CDR3 nucleotides read TGTGCCAGCAGTACCCCCTACGGGACAGGGGATATAGAGCAGTACTTC. It yields the protein CASSTPYGTGDIEQYF.

DNA of the CDR3: TGTGCCAGCAGTCCCAGGGGGGCTAGCAATCAGCCCCAGCATTTT. Translation: CASSPRGASNQPQHF. This chain joins TRBV6-5 and TRBJ1-5, with 7 bases matching TRBD1. V shed 5 bases and J 0 bases; nucleotides not matched to a gene: 4. The CDR3 consists of 15 residues. CDR1 MNHEY and CDR2 SVGAGI come from the germline V gene.

The chain joins TRBV5-4 to TRBJ2-1; the match to TRBD1 covers 7 bases. V was clipped by 4 bases and J by 3 bases; unmatched bases: 10. Per germline, CDR1 SGHNT and CDR2 YYREEE (reference sequence). The CDR3 has 16 residues. The CDR3: CASSPAPGQHYNEQFF. CDR3 DNA sequence: TGTGCCAGCAGCCCAGCGCCGGGACAGCACTACAATGAGCAGTTCTTC.

The rearrangement joins TRBV6-2 or TRBV6-3 to TRBJ1-5; a possible D gene is TRBD1 (5 bases). V lost 5 bases and J lost 6, with 20 bases in between. The CDR3 sequence is 16 residues long. Germline assignment: CDR1 MNHEY and CDR2 SVGEGT. The CDR3 region has the DNA TGTGCCAGCAGTGACGGACAATTCGGGTCGTTTCAGCCCCAGCATTTT. Amino acids: CASSDGQFGSFQPQHF.